This passage covers 28 T cell receptor beta chains from one sample sequenced in a study of blood T cell repertoires in COVID-19. Only in-frame clones appear in the TCRdb table, and some are missing; sequencing was by immunoSEQ multiplex PCR. The data hold under 500,000 clones, with roughly 91% observed a single time. The specimen sequenced was peripheral blood. The source of these receptors is a woman in her twenties or thirties with acute or convalescent COVID-19.

J is TRBJ2-3 and V is TRBV27; D is undetermined. Germline V gene data show CDR1 as MNHEY and CDR2 as SMNVEV (reference sequence). Trimming pared 1 base from V and 0 bases from J, leaving 14 bases between. The CDR3 contains 17 residues. In DNA form, the CDR3 reads TGTGCCAGCAGTTTATTGGGCAGCACCCGAAGCACAGATACGCAGTATTTT. It encodes CASSLLGSTRSTDTQYF.

The chain has TRBV7-2 and TRBJ1-1; no firm D call. The CDR3 extends over 14 amino acids. Per germline, CDR1 SGHTA and CDR2 FQGNSA. V gave up 5 bases and J gave up 4 bases, with 14 bases separating them. CDR3 bases: TGTGCCAGCAGCCTAACCTCACTTTCCACTGAAGCTTTCTTT. It is translated as CASSLTSLSTEAFF.

This chain joins TRBV5-6 and TRBJ2-7, with 7 bases matching TRBD1. This CDR3 is built from 17 residues. Germline CDR1 is SGHDT and CDR2 is YYEEEE. V shed 3 bases, J shed 5 bases, and the junction held 17 bases outside the gene matches. The CDR3 DNA sequence: TGTGCCAGCAGCTCCTTTAAACGCCGGACAGGCCTAAACGAGCAGTACTTC. It is translated as CASSSFKRRTGLNEQYF.

The chain carries TRBV20-1 and TRBJ2-6, with D maybe TRBD1 (5 bases). Per germline, CDR1 DFQATT and CDR2 SNEGSKA (reference sequence). This CDR3 has 18 residues. The germline V and J ends were trimmed by 3 bases and 0 bases, with 18 bases remaining between them. CDR3 sequence reads: CSASLVTRADSGANVLTF. DNA of the CDR3: TGCAGTGCTAGTTTGGTTACCAGGGCTGACTCTGGGGCCAACGTCCTGACTTTC.

The chain employs TRBV9 and TRBJ2-1; 9 bases are shared with TRBD1. This CDR3 is 17 amino acids long. Trimming cost V 2 bases and J 3 bases; bases outside gene matches: 9. Germline lookup yields CDR1 SGDLS and CDR2 YYNGEE. The CDR3, as DNA: TGTGCCAGCAGCGTTCGAACCACAGGGGGCATCTACAATGAGCAGTTCTTC. As protein: CASSVRTTGGIYNEQFF.

This rearrangement joins TRBV9 to TRBJ1-5; tentatively, D is TRBD1 (5 bases). Trimming took off 1 base at V and 4 bases at J, with 12 bases between the two ends. Germline CDR1 SGDLS, CDR2 YYNGEE. There are 15 residues in the CDR3. CDR3 DNA sequence: TGTGCCAGCAGCGTATCAGGGAAAGCGAATCAGCCCCAGCATTTT. Protein product: CASSVSGKANQPQHF.

V gene TRBV3-1 (or the pseudogene TRBV3-2) combines with J gene TRBJ1-1; D remains unclear. Trimming cost V 1 base and J 5 bases, with 11 bases left between them. The CDR3 sequence is 14 residues long. Germline-derived CDR1 and CDR2 are LGHDT and YNNKEL (reference sequence). In DNA, the CDR3 is TGTGCCAGCAGCCAAGGCTTCGGGGTTACTGAAGCTTTCTTT. Protein: CASSQGFGVTEAFF.

The chain links TRBV9 to TRBJ2-1; D might be TRBD1 (6 bases). There are 15 residues in the CDR3. Germline assignment: CDR1 SGDLS and CDR2 YYNGEE. V dropped 5 bases and J dropped 5 bases, with 17 bases sitting between them. CDR3 amino acids: CASSILETGNNEQFF. In nucleotides, the CDR3 is TGTGCCAGCAGTATTCTCGAGACAGGAAACAATGAGCAGTTCTTC.

This clone showed up just a few times. The chain carries TRBV28 and TRBJ1-6; D might be TRBD1 (6 bases). Germline values: CDR1 MDHEN, CDR2 SYDVKM. V was cut by 5 bases and J by 5 bases, with 13 bases left in between. This CDR3 has 15 amino acids. The CDR3 region is CASSTGFLDNSPLHF. In DNA, the CDR3 is TGTGCCAGCAGTACAGGGTTCCTGGATAATTCACCCCTCCACTTT.

This chain links TRBV7-2 with TRBJ1-5; TRBD1 might be the D (6 bases). V was clipped by 5 bases and J by 2 bases, with 16 bases between them. Germline V gives CDR1 SGHTA, CDR2 FQGNSA. The CDR3 contains 16 residues. In DNA form, the CDR3 reads TGTGCCAGCAGCCTGACAGGTTCTAGGGGCAATCAGCCCCAGCATTTT. Amino acids: CASSLTGSRGNQPQHF.

Details on this clone: A read error may account for a junction end that differs from germline. The CDR3 DNA reads as TGTGCCAGCAGGGGGACTAGCAGAGATACGCAGTATTTT. Its protein is CASRGTSRDTQYF. The chain uses TRBV11-2 and TRBJ2-3; 9 nucleotides line up with TRBD2. CDR1 is SGHAT and CDR2 is FQNNGV in the germline V gene. This CDR3 is built from 13 residues.

This rearrangement joins TRBV7-3 to TRBJ2-7, with 7 bases matching TRBD2. The CDR3 extends over 14 amino acids. Trimming cost V 5 bases and J 2 bases; bases outside gene matches: 6. CDR1 is SGHTA, CDR2 FQGTGA, per germline. In DNA form, the CDR3 reads TGTGCCAGCAGCCCTATAGCGGGTCCCTACGAGCAGTACTTC. This codes for CASSPIAGPYEQYF.

On this clone: The junction does not match germline at one end; this may be a read error. The rearrangement uses TRBV5-1 and TRBJ2-7; 11 bases are shared with TRBD1. The V gene's germline CDR1 is SGHRS and CDR2 YFSETQ. CDR3 size: 15 residues. In DNA, the CDR3 is TGCGCCAGCAGCCCGGGACAGGGGGTATTCCCCCATTTTATATTC. Translation: CASSPGQGVFPHFIF.

The chain recombines TRBV6-1 with TRBJ2-7, with a possible D match to TRBD1 (5 bases). The CDR3 spans 15 residues. Germline lookup yields CDR1 MNHNS and CDR2 SASEGT. The V and J ends lost 2 bases and 3 bases respectively, with 14 bases between them. CDR3 region: CASSEFEQDFYEQYF. CDR3 sequence (DNA): TGTGCCAGCAGTGAATTCGAACAGGATTTCTACGAGCAGTACTTC.

The V and J genes are TRBV7-8 and TRBJ1-3, with TRBD1 matching 9 bases. Germline trimming cut 4 bases from V and 1 base from J; bases unmatched to any gene: 8. The CDR3 totals 17 residues. CDR1 is SGHVS, CDR2 FQNEAQ, per germline. In DNA form, the CDR3 reads TGTGCCAGCAGCTCGTTCCGGGACAGGGCATCTGGAAACACCATATATTTT. Protein sequence: CASSSFRDRASGNTIYF.

This chain links TRBV5-5 with TRBJ1-3, with D perhaps TRBD1 (6 bases). This CDR3 comprises 16 residues. V was clipped by 1 base and J by 4 bases, with 15 bases between them. Looked up from germline, CDR1 is SGHKS and CDR2 is YYEKEE (reference sequence). CDR3 bases: TGTGCCAGCAGCTTGAGTGTCGGGACATCGGGAAACACCATATATTTT. Amino acids: CASSLSVGTSGNTIYF.

The J gene is TRBJ1-3, the V gene TRBV15; 9 nucleotides match TRBD1. CDR1 LNHNV and CDR2 YYDKDF come from the germline V gene (reference sequence). Trimming cost V 1 base and J 3 bases; bases outside gene matches: 7. This CDR3 comprises 17 residues. The CDR3 reads CATSRVGGQGNGNTIYF. The CDR3 DNA reads TGTGCCACCAGCAGAGTGGGAGGACAGGGGAATGGAAACACCATATATTTT.

This clone was observed a single time. This chain joins TRBV4-1 and TRBJ2-5; D might be TRBD2 (6 bases). Trimming pared 1 base from V and 0 bases from J, leaving 9 bases between. This CDR3 has 15 amino acids. Germline V gene sequence: CDR1 MGHRA, CDR2 YSYEKL. CDR3 in DNA: TGCGCCAGCAGCCAAGGCGCGGGGTACCAAGAGACCCAGTACTTC. Encoded protein: CASSQGAGYQETQYF.

The chain couples TRBV9 to TRBJ1-2, with 12 bases fitting TRBD1. The CDR3 contains 16 residues. Germline CDR1 SGDLS, CDR2 YYNGEE. Trimming took 3 bases from V and 4 from J; bases not matched to a gene: 7. CDR3 sequence reads: CASSAAGTGGGYGYTF. In DNA, the CDR3 is TGTGCCAGCAGCGCAGCCGGGACAGGGGGCGGCTATGGCTACACCTTC.

This rearrangement joins TRBV11-2 to TRBJ2-5; the D is unclear. V shed 4 bases and J shed 5 bases, with 5 bases lying between them. Germline loops: CDR1 SGHAT, CDR2 FQNNGV. The CDR3 has 11 amino acids. CDR3 sequence (DNA): TGTGCCAGCAGCTCCATGGAGACCCAGTACTTC. Amino acid sequence: CASSSMETQYF.

The chain employs TRBV7-2 and TRBJ1-4, with TRBD1 as a possible D gene (5 bases). Deletions cut 2 bases from V and 8 bases from J, with 9 bases between. Germline CDR1 reads SGHTA; CDR2 reads FQGNSA. The CDR3 is made up of 13 amino acids. The CDR3 coding sequence is TGTGCCAGCAGCTTATTTAAGGGGGAAAAACTGTTTTTT. This codes for CASSLFKGEKLFF.

The rearrangement uses TRBV10-3 and TRBJ2-2, with 7 bases identical to TRBD2. With V trimmed by 5 bases and J by 6 bases, 12 bases remained unmatched. Looked up from germline, CDR1 is ENHRY and CDR2 is SYGVKD. The length of the CDR3 is 16 residues. The DNA of the CDR3 is TGTGCCATCAGTTTGACTGAGCGGGGTTCTTCCGGGGAGCTGTTTTTT. Its translation: CAISLTERGSSGELFF.

Written as DNA, the CDR3 is TGTGCCACCAGTGAGTACGCCGGGACAGCCCACCCACCTGGGGCCAACGTCCTGACTTTC. Translating it yields CATSEYAGTAHPPGANVLTF. The chain has TRBV24-1 and TRBJ2-6; TRBD1 matches at 7 bases. This CDR3 region has 20 residues. Germline V gene data show CDR1 as KGHDR and CDR2 as SFDVKD. J gave up 2 bases and V 4 bases, and 16 bases lay outside the gene matches.

The J gene is TRBJ2-7, the V gene TRBV11-2, with D possibly being TRBD2 (5 bases). Germline loops: CDR1 SGHAT, CDR2 FQNNGV. CDR3 length: 15 amino acids. The V end lost 5 bases, the J end lost 0 bases, and 14 bases lay between the germline ends. The CDR3 DNA reads as TGTGCCAGCAGCCCTCCGGGGAAGAGCTCCTACGAGCAGTACTTC. Protein product: CASSPPGKSSYEQYF. Using reference TRBV11-2 and TRBJ2-7 for the parts outside the CDR3, the full variable domain is EAGVAQSPRYKIIEKRQSVAFWCNPISGHATLYWYQQILGQGPKLLIQFQNNGVVDDSQLPKDRFSAERLKGVDSTLKIQPAKLEDSAVYLCASSPPGKSSYEQYFGPGTRLTVT.

This chain links TRBV7-6 with TRBJ2-2; TRBD2 agrees at 7 bases. CDR3 length: 15 amino acids. V was clipped by 1 base and J by 4 bases; unmatched bases: 3. Germline V gene lookup returns CDR1 SGHVS and CDR2 FNYEAQ. The CDR3 DNA sequence: TGTGCCAGCAGCTTAGGGCGGGGGACCACCGGGGAGCTGTTTTTT. Its protein product is CASSLGRGTTGELFF.

In this sample, this clone turned up a few times. The chain recombines TRBV5-6 with TRBJ2-5; D might be TRBD1 (6 bases). The germline CDR1 and CDR2 sequences are SGHDT and YYEEEE. The CDR3 is 16 amino acids. V lost 3 bases, J lost 2 bases, and 17 bases lay in between. The CDR3 here is CASSSNLQGLQETQYF. CDR3 coding DNA: TGTGCCAGCAGCTCCAACCTTCAGGGGCTACAAGAGACCCAGTACTTC.

The V call is TRBV9, the J call TRBJ1-5; D gene unclear. Trimming took 2 bases from V and 6 from J, leaving 12 bases between them. This CDR3 comprises 14 residues. Germline V gives CDR1 SGDLS, CDR2 YYNGEE. DNA of the CDR3: TGTGCCAGCAGCGTTAAAGAGACGGGTCAGCCCCAGCATTTT. This sequence encodes CASSVKETGQPQHF. Filled out from reference TRBV9 and TRBJ1-5, the complete variable domain reads DSGVTQTPKHLITATGQRVTLRCSPRSGDLSVYWYQQSLDQGLQFLIQYYNGEERAKGNILERFSAQQFPDLHSELNLSSLELGDSALYFCASSVKETGQPQHFGDGTRLSIL.

The chain is built from TRBV6-4 and TRBJ2-3, with TRBD2 matching 8 bases. V dropped 6 bases and J dropped 4; count of bases not matched to a gene: 9. There are 15 residues in the CDR3. The germline CDR1 and CDR2 sequences are MRHNA and SNTAGT. The chain's CDR3 is CASRERGGSADTQYF. The CDR3 bases are TGTGCCAGCAGGGAACGGGGGGGCAGCGCAGATACGCAGTATTTT.